These 3 T cell receptor beta chains came from one sample sequenced in a study of blood T cell repertoires in COVID-19. Repertoires were generated with immunoSEQ multiplex PCR, while TCRdb's copy carries only in-frame clones and drops some. Of 200,000 to 300,000 clones detected, around 86% appear once; the ten largest clones hold over 4%. Sequencing was performed on peripheral blood. The receptors here all came from a woman aged 60 to 75 with COVID-19, enrolled during active disease.

The chain carries TRBV10-3 and TRBJ2-5; possible D gene TRBD2, 5 bases. Germline values: CDR1 ENHRY, CDR2 SYGVKD. The CDR3 has 17 amino acids. Deletions cut 3 bases from V and 2 bases from J, with 19 bases between. The CDR3 region is CAISDPIRAGLQETQYF. The DNA of the CDR3 is TGTGCCATCAGTGACCCAATTCGGGCAGGACTTCAAGAGACCCAGTACTTC.

The gene calls are TRBV19 and TRBJ1-5; TRBD1 might be the D (5 bases). This CDR3 spans 13 amino acids. With 2 bases removed from V and 7 bases from J, the gap between germline ends came to 9 bases. Germline assignment: CDR1 LNHDA and CDR2 SQIVND (reference sequence). The CDR3 sequence: CASSISGGQPQHF. CDR3 nucleotide sequence: TGTGCCAGTAGTATATCCGGGGGGCAGCCCCAGCATTTT.

The V gene is TRBV19, the J gene TRBJ2-7; 10 positions match TRBD1. The CDR3 has 15 residues. Germline V gene lookup returns CDR1 LNHDA and CDR2 SQIVND (reference sequence). The ends lost 7 bases at V and 1 base at J; junction bases unmatched: 7. CDR3 amino acids: CASTGGTGVSYEQYF. CDR3 bases: TGTGCCAGTACCGGAGGGACAGGGGTTTCCTACGAGCAGTACTTC.